These 28 T cell receptor beta chains share one sample of origin, sequenced in a study of T-cell reconstitution after alpha-beta-depleted transplantation in children. For TCRbeta, the library was prepared with unique molecular identifiers. Via MiXCR, TCRdb re-called the PCR reads, giving one row per CDR3 protein. The table includes about 610,000 distinct CDR3 sequences, roughly a tenth detected once. Sequenced material: PBMCs from the stem cell graft donor, taken from the stem cell graft. Receptor source: a human donor who donated a stem cell graft to a child with acute myeloid leukemia.

V usage is TRBV6-5 and J usage is TRBJ2-3, with a possible D match to TRBD2 (6 bases). The V gene lost 2 bases and the J gene lost 2 bases, with 14 bases spanning the gap. Germline CDR1 reads MNHEY; CDR2 reads SVGAGI. The CDR3 covers 16 residues. CDR3 nucleotide sequence: TGTGCCAGCAGTTACACCAGGGCGGGGCACACAGATACGCAGTATTTT. This codes for CASSYTRAGHTDTQYF.

The chain couples TRBV4-2 to TRBJ2-7; possibly TRBD1 or TRBD2 for D (5 bases each). From germline, CDR1 is LGHNA and CDR2 YNFKEQ. V lost 4 bases and J lost 4, with 17 bases in between. This CDR3 region has 15 residues. CDR3 sequence reads: CASSRRGGGLYEQYF. CDR3 sequence (DNA): TGTGCCAGCAGCCGAAGGGGTGGCGGGCTTTACGAGCAGTACTTC.

This clonotype appeared many times. The rearrangement joins TRBV6-5 to TRBJ2-2; possible D gene TRBD2, 5 bases. The V end lost 10 bases, the J end lost 3 bases, and 15 bases lay between the germline ends. The CDR3 sequence is 14 residues long. Per the germline V gene, CDR1 is MNHEY and CDR2 is SVGAGI. CDR3 amino acids: CATRTGWDTGELFF. In DNA, the CDR3 is TGTGCCACCCGGACGGGATGGGACACCGGGGAGCTGTTTTTT.

In its sample, this clonotype was seen many times. This rearrangement joins TRBV14 to TRBJ2-3; D remains ambiguous. The CDR3 is 13 residues long. Deletions cut 6 bases from V and 1 base from J, with 8 bases between. The germline V gene encodes CDR1 SGHDN and CDR2 FVKESK. In DNA form, the CDR3 reads TGTGCCAGCAGGGGTTACGGCACAGATACGCAGTATTTT. Its translation: CASRGYGTDTQYF.

The table lists this clonotype with many counts. The gene calls are TRBV20-1 and TRBJ2-5, with D perhaps matching TRBD1 (5 bases). V was shortened by 6 bases and J by 0 bases, with 11 bases between the two germline ends. There are 13 residues in the CDR3. Germline values: CDR1 DFQATT, CDR2 SNEGSKA (reference sequence). The CDR3 protein is CSALRQYQETQYF. The CDR3, as DNA: TGCAGTGCCCTTCGACAGTACCAAGAGACCCAGTACTTC.

As DNA, the CDR3 is TGTGCCAGCAGTCGAGGACAGGGTTACACAGATACGCAGTATTTT. Amino acids: CASSRGQGYTDTQYF. V gene TRBV27 combines with J gene TRBJ2-3; 8 bases line up with TRBD1. The CDR3 runs to 15 residues. Germline assignment: CDR1 MNHEY and CDR2 SMNVEV (reference sequence). Losses at the gene ends were 5 bases for V and 2 bases for J; bases not matched to a gene: 6.

The V gene is TRBV20-1, the J gene TRBJ2-1; D possibly uses TRBD1 or TRBD2 (6 bases each). V shed 5 bases and J shed 7 bases, with 21 bases lying between them. There are 15 residues in the CDR3. Per germline, CDR1 DFQATT and CDR2 SNEGSKA (reference sequence). The CDR3 coding sequence is TGCAGTGCTCCCCCACCCTCACAGGGAGGAAATGAGCAGTTCTTC. This translates into CSAPPPSQGGNEQFF.

This chain links TRBV29-1 with TRBJ2-6, with D perhaps TRBD1 (5 bases). The CDR3 sequence is 14 residues long. V was trimmed by 7 bases and J by 0 bases, leaving 10 bases between them. Germline V CDR1 and CDR2: SQVTM, ANQGSEA. The CDR3 DNA follows: TGCAGCGCAAAAGGGGACTCTGGGGCCAACGTCCTGACTTTC. Residues: CSAKGDSGANVLTF.

This clonotype was seen ten or more times. The CDR3 nucleotides read TGTGCCAGCAGGCGATACAATGAGCAGTTCTTC. Protein sequence: CASRRYNEQFF. The V call is TRBV7-9, the J call TRBJ2-1; D is ambiguous. The CDR3 is 11 amino acids. CDR1 and CDR2 from the germline V gene are SEHNR and FQNEAQ (reference sequence). The germline V and J ends were trimmed by 6 bases and 4 bases, with 4 bases remaining between them.

There are a few counts of this clonotype. CDR3 sequence: CSASGLAGDSARNEQFF. CDR3 nucleotide sequence: TGCAGTGCTAGTGGTCTAGCGGGAGATTCGGCTCGGAATGAGCAGTTCTTC. The chain links TRBV20-1 to TRBJ2-1; 10 nucleotides agree with TRBD2. Germline V gene data show CDR1 as DFQATT and CDR2 as SNEGSKA (reference sequence). V dropped 3 bases and J dropped 7; count of bases not matched to a gene: 15. The length of the CDR3 is 17 residues.

V gene TRBV20-1 combines with J gene TRBJ2-5; TRBD2 matches at 7 bases. The CDR3 covers 16 residues. CDR1 is DFQATT, CDR2 SNEGSKA, per germline (reference sequence). CDR3 protein: CSLSSLAETYQETQYF. Here the CDR3 DNA reads TGCAGCTTATCGAGCCTAGCGGAAACGTACCAAGAGACCCAGTACTTC.

This clonotype was recorded a few times. This sequence joins TRBV4-2 and TRBJ2-5; unclear D gene. The V and J ends lost 0 bases and 4 bases respectively, with 6 bases between them. The V gene's germline CDR1 is LGHNA and CDR2 YNFKEQ. This CDR3 comprises 13 residues. This chain's CDR3 is CASSQEGRETQYF. The CDR3 DNA sequence: TGTGCCAGCAGCCAAGAAGGACGAGAGACCCAGTACTTC.

This clonotype was detected ten times or more. V and J are TRBV6-2 or TRBV6-3 and TRBJ2-1; D perhaps matches TRBD1 (5 bases). This CDR3 is 13 amino acids long. The germline CDR1 and CDR2 sequences are MNHEY and SVGEGT. V was shortened by 5 bases and J by 3 bases, with 8 bases between the two germline ends. The CDR3 nucleotides are TGTGCCAGCAGTCCAGGGTTCTACAATGAGCAGTTCTTC. The encoded protein is CASSPGFYNEQFF.

The gene calls are TRBV5-4 and TRBJ2-7, with TRBD1 identical over 10 bases. The germline gives CDR1 SGHNT, CDR2 YYREEE (reference sequence). The CDR3 is made up of 14 amino acids. Trimming removed 9 bases from V and 1 base from J; junction bases left unmatched: 7. CDR3 in amino acids: CAIKGDRGSYEQYF. Written as DNA, the CDR3 is TGTGCCATCAAGGGGGACAGGGGTTCCTACGAGCAGTACTTC.

This clonotype was detected only a few times. The chain links TRBV29-1 to TRBJ2-7; TRBD2 agrees at 15 bases. Germline CDR1 SQVTM, CDR2 ANQGSEA. V was clipped by 6 bases and J by 0 bases; unmatched bases: 12. CDR3 size: 18 residues. CDR3 residues: CSVRSGTSGRTSSYEQYF. DNA for the CDR3: TGCAGCGTCAGATCGGGGACTAGCGGGAGGACGAGCTCCTACGAGCAGTACTTC.

This clonotype appeared a few times. The rearrangement joins TRBV7-3 to TRBJ2-7; 10 bases match TRBD2. Germline-derived CDR1 and CDR2 are SGHTA and FQGTGA. The length of the CDR3 is 14 residues. V shed 3 bases and J 7 bases; nucleotides not matched to a gene: 6. The CDR3 coding sequence is TGTGCCAGCAGCTTCACTAGCGGGATTTCGGAGCAGTACTTC. Translation gives CASSFTSGISEQYF.

This clonotype was observed at least ten times. The rearrangement joins TRBV20-1 to TRBJ1-2, with TRBD1 matching over 8 bases. J gave up 5 bases and V 0 bases, and 14 bases lay outside the gene matches. The CDR3 length is 17 residues. Germline CDR1 reads DFQATT; CDR2 reads SNEGSKA (reference sequence). The CDR3 loop reads CSARDHGLGQGLYGYTF. DNA for the CDR3: TGCAGTGCTAGAGATCATGGGCTCGGACAGGGCCTTTATGGCTACACCTTC.

This clonotype was counted many times. V is TRBV20-1 and J is TRBJ2-7; the match to TRBD2 covers 9 bases. The CDR3 contains 13 residues. The germline V gene has CDR1 DFQATT and CDR2 SNEGSKA (reference sequence). V shed 2 bases and J 5 bases; nucleotides not matched to a gene: 4. CDR3 nucleotides: TGCAGTGCTAGACTAGCGGGGCCAAACGAGCAGTACTTC. Its translation: CSARLAGPNEQYF.

The chain uses TRBV6-1 and TRBJ2-1, with D possibly being TRBD1 or TRBD2 (6 bases each). V lost 5 bases to trimming and J lost 4 bases, with 18 bases between them. The CDR3 contains 16 residues. CDR1 is MNHNS, CDR2 SASEGT, per germline. For the CDR3, the DNA is TGTGCCAGCAGTCTGCCCGGAGGGACATTTTACAATGAGCAGTTCTTC. Translated: CASSLPGGTFYNEQFF.

This clonotype showed up just once. CDR3 DNA: TGTGCCAGCAGCTTGATTTTGGGACTAGGGGCCTACGAGCAGTACTTC. Encoded protein: CASSLILGLGAYEQYF. V gene TRBV5-4 combines with J gene TRBJ2-7; 8 nucleotides line up with TRBD2. The CDR3 is 16 residues long. Germline V gene data show CDR1 as SGHNT and CDR2 as YYREEE (reference sequence). V lost 1 base, J lost 2 bases, and 8 bases stayed unmatched.

At least ten counts were recorded for this clonotype. The chain joins TRBV7-2 to TRBJ2-7; D unclear. The CDR3 contains 17 residues. CDR1 is SGHTA, CDR2 FQGNSA, per germline. V was clipped by 6 bases and J by 0 bases, with 21 bases between them. In DNA form, the CDR3 reads TGTGCCAGCAGTCCTCCCCGGATGGGCGGTAGCTCCTACGAGCAGTACTTC. This encodes CASSPPRMGGSSYEQYF.

This clonotype was observed a few times. The chain employs TRBV4-3 and TRBJ2-1; 11 nucleotides align to TRBD2. CDR1 and CDR2 from the germline V gene are LGHNA and YSLEER. CDR3 length: 16 residues. The V and J ends lost 2 bases and 7 bases, in that order; junction bases with no gene match: 7. The CDR3 is CASSQRLAGIENEQFF. The CDR3 DNA sequence: TGCGCCAGCAGCCAAAGACTAGCGGGAATTGAAAATGAGCAGTTCTTC.

This clonotype came up a few times. This rearrangement joins TRBV5-1 to TRBJ2-7, with D hard to call. Germline CDR1 SGHRS, CDR2 YFSETQ. The CDR3 loop spans 12 amino acids. The germline V and J ends were trimmed by 0 bases and 5 bases, with 6 bases remaining between them. The CDR3 DNA sequence: TGCGCCAGCAGCTTGGGCATCCACGAGCAGTACTTC. It is translated as CASSLGIHEQYF.

This clonotype showed up just a few times. This sequence joins TRBV2 and TRBJ2-7; the D is unclear. CDR3 length: 13 amino acids. V lost 7 bases, J lost 1 base, and 11 bases lay in between. Germline-derived CDR1 and CDR2 are SNHLY and FYNNEI. The CDR3 sequence is CASNIRRSYEQYF. CDR3 in DNA: TGTGCCAGCAATATAAGAAGATCCTACGAGCAGTACTTC.

This clonotype was seen a handful of times. The chain recombines TRBV20-1 with TRBJ2-5; TRBD2 agrees at 11 bases. The CDR3 totals 15 residues. Per germline, CDR1 DFQATT and CDR2 SNEGSKA (reference sequence). J was trimmed by 1 base and V by 4 bases; bases with no gene match: 5. The CDR3 DNA reads as TGCAGTGCTAACCGACTAGCGGGGTCCCAAGAGACCCAGTACTTC. Translating gives CSANRLAGSQETQYF.

This chain uses TRBV29-1 with TRBJ2-7, with D perhaps TRBD1 (6 bases). The CDR3 consists of 15 residues. The germline gives CDR1 SQVTM, CDR2 ANQGSEA. Trimming took off 7 bases at V and 0 bases at J, with 19 bases between the two ends. The CDR3 here is CSASSRDKRSYEQYF. CDR3 in DNA: TGCAGCGCCTCTTCCCGGGACAAGCGCTCCTACGAGCAGTACTTC.

The chain couples TRBV5-1 to TRBJ2-7; 13 bases fit TRBD2. CDR1 and CDR2 (germline): SGHRS, YFSETQ. V lost 0 bases to trimming and J lost 3 bases; unmatched junction nucleotides: 6. The CDR3 has 17 residues. Here the CDR3 reads CASSLDGGLAGFYEQYF. The CDR3 DNA sequence: TGCGCCAGCAGCTTGGACGGGGGACTAGCGGGATTCTACGAGCAGTACTTC.

The V gene is TRBV12-3 or TRBV12-4, the J gene TRBJ2-4; D gene uncertain. The length of the CDR3 is 17 residues. V lost 2 bases, J lost 1 base, and 15 bases lay in between. The CDR3 protein is CASSLLGSGSAKNIQYF. The CDR3 DNA reads as TGTGCCAGCAGTTTACTCGGGTCTGGATCCGCCAAAAACATTCAGTACTTC.